This T cell receptor beta chain was documented in a study of tumor and adjacent non-tumor tissue in lung cancer. Study as a whole: On average, productive TCRbeta reads reached some 4.4 million per sample.

The library came from three nested PCR rounds adapted from ARM-PCR protocols. Each CDR3 protein gets one entry after TCRdb re-called the multiplex PCR reads with MiXCR. The repertoire has about 100,000 distinct CDR3 sequences, about 60% of them found once; the top ten carry 15% to 20%. Points from the study as a whole: Compared with tumor, normal lung showed significantly lower TCR diversity. Top 100 clones took a larger repertoire share in normal lung.

CDR1 SGHDT and CDR2 YYEEEE come from the germline V gene. CDR3 length: 15 residues. RNA was extracted from bulk tissue without any cell sorting. Distant lung tissue was collected more than 3 cm away from the tumor edge. Remarks on this clonotype: Its specificity is unknown. One end of the junction does not line up with germline, which may come from a read error.

The sequenced sample consisted of distant non-tumor lung tissue. This TCR derives from a man aged 25 to 40 with non-small cell lung cancer. This rearrangement joins TRBV5-6 to TRBJ2-1; 9 nucleotides align to TRBD2. The CDR3 sequence: CANSPYAGGYNEQFF. The CDR3 DNA reads as TGTGCCAACAGCCCTTATGCGGGGGGGTACAATGAGCAGTTCTTC.